Listed here are 30 T cell receptor beta chains from one sample, sequenced in a study of T cell responses to AZD1222 COVID-19 vaccine. The method was immunoSEQ multiplex PCR; TCRdb's version includes in-frame clones alone and lacks a portion of them. The data show some 150,000 clones, around 90% seen once. This sample comprised peripheral blood, obtained on day 0 of AZD1222 vaccination. The source is an adult in good health.

V gene TRBV4-1 combines with J gene TRBJ2-7; 9 bases line up with TRBD2. Germline-derived CDR1 and CDR2 are MGHRA and YSYEKL. The V gene end was trimmed by 2 bases and the J gene end by 0 bases; junction bases not matched to a gene: 2. The CDR3 covers 15 residues. The CDR3 is CASSQLAGVSYEQYF. The CDR3 DNA reads TGCGCCAGCAGCCAATTAGCGGGAGTCTCCTACGAGCAGTACTTC.

The gene calls are TRBV19 and TRBJ2-5, with 8 bases fitting TRBD1. This CDR3 has 15 residues. Germline CDR1 LNHDA, CDR2 SQIVND (reference sequence). The trim removed 3 bases at V and 3 bases at J, leaving 6 bases unmatched. CDR3 in DNA: TGTGCCAGTAGTATGGCCAGGGGGCGCGAAGAGACCCAGTACTTC. This encodes CASSMARGREETQYF.

This clone was counted only a few times. The genes are TRBV23-1 and TRBJ1-2; 7 nucleotides align to TRBD1. TRBV23-1 is marked as an open reading frame, function uncertain. V trimming: 1 base; J trimming: 5 bases; junction bases outside the gene matches: 7. This CDR3 contains 15 residues. The DNA of the CDR3 is TGCGCCAGCAGTCAATACCGGGGACAGATGTATGGCTACACCTTC. Encoded protein: CASSQYRGQMYGYTF.

The chain links TRBV12-3 or TRBV12-4 to TRBJ2-2, with D possibly matching TRBD1 (5 bases). The CDR3 contains 13 residues. V was shortened by 5 bases and J by 5 bases, with 9 bases between the two germline ends. CDR3 DNA: TGTGCCAGCAGTCTGGCAGGGACCGGGGAGCTGTTTTTT. This sequence encodes CASSLAGTGELFF.

This sequence joins TRBV9 and TRBJ1-5; TRBD1 matches at 9 bases. From germline, CDR1 is SGDLS and CDR2 YYNGEE. This CDR3 comprises 16 residues. V was clipped by 0 bases and J by 0 bases; unmatched bases: 1. The CDR3 loop reads CASSVGQGVSNQPQHF. CDR3 sequence (DNA): TGTGCCAGCAGCGTAGGACAGGGGGTTAGCAATCAGCCCCAGCATTTT.

The chain couples TRBV19 to TRBJ1-2, with D possibly matching TRBD1 (6 bases). The CDR3 is 12 residues long. Trimming pared 7 bases from V and 8 bases from J, leaving 14 bases between. Per the germline V gene, CDR1 is LNHDA and CDR2 is SQIVND (reference sequence). The CDR3 protein is CASNNRDRGYTF. The CDR3 DNA follows: TGTGCCAGTAATAACAGGGATAGGGGCTACACCTTC.

This chain joins TRBV5-1 and TRBJ2-3; D is undetermined. The CDR3 covers 11 residues. CDR1 SGHRS and CDR2 YFSETQ come from the germline V gene. V lost 4 bases, J lost 7 bases, and 7 bases lay in between. This CDR3 reads CASSDTNTQYF. For the CDR3, the DNA is TGCGCCAGCAGCGATACCAATACGCAGTATTTT.

This chain uses TRBV28 with TRBJ1-2; 7 nucleotides agree with TRBD1. V lost 3 bases and J lost 4; bases outside the gene matches: 23. Germline CDR1 is MDHEN and CDR2 is SYDVKM. This CDR3 comprises 20 residues. CDR3 sequence: CASSLPPEGGGATGAYGYTF. CDR3 sequence (DNA): TGTGCCAGCAGTTTGCCACCTGAGGGAGGGGGCGCAACAGGTGCCTATGGCTACACCTTC.

The rearrangement uses TRBV28 and TRBJ1-5, with 8 bases aligning to TRBD1. CDR1 and CDR2 from the germline V gene are MDHEN and SYDVKM. CDR3 size: 17 residues. V shed 6 bases, J shed 5 bases, and the junction held 15 bases outside the gene matches. CDR3 protein: CASRSGKRDRTYQPQHF. CDR3 bases: TGTGCCAGCAGGTCTGGGAAAAGGGACAGGACTTATCAGCCCCAGCATTTT.

The genes are TRBV27 and TRBJ1-2; D ambiguous. Per the germline V gene, CDR1 is MNHEY and CDR2 is SMNVEV (reference sequence). Trimming took off 3 bases at V and 8 bases at J, with 13 bases between the two ends. This CDR3 contains 13 residues. The CDR3 loop reads CASSFGVSGGYTF. Written as DNA, the CDR3 is TGTGCCAGCAGTTTTGGGGTCTCGGGAGGCTACACCTTC.

The rearrangement uses TRBV19 and TRBJ1-6, with D possibly being TRBD1 (6 bases). V was trimmed by 5 bases and J by 7 bases, leaving 15 bases between them. CDR1 and CDR2 (germline): LNHDA, SQIVND (reference sequence). The CDR3 has 15 residues. CDR3 region: CASSPRTDTNSPLHF. The CDR3 bases are TGTGCCAGTAGTCCCCGGACAGATACAAATTCACCCCTCCACTTT.

The V gene is TRBV20-1, the J gene TRBJ2-5; D gene unclear. Trimming pared 6 bases from V and 4 bases from J, leaving 6 bases between. CDR1 is DFQATT, CDR2 SNEGSKA, per germline (reference sequence). The CDR3 extends over 10 amino acids. The CDR3 is CSAVLETQYF. The CDR3 DNA is TGCAGTGCCGTCCTAGAGACCCAGTACTTC.

The chain combines TRBV9 with TRBJ2-7; TRBD1 matches at 11 bases. The CDR3 runs to 15 residues. V lost 4 bases to trimming and J lost 7 bases; unmatched junction nucleotides: 10. Germline V CDR1 and CDR2: SGDLS, YYNGEE. In DNA, the CDR3 is TGTGCCAGCAGCACAACGGGACAGGGGGTGAGAGAGCAGTACTTC. It encodes CASSTTGQGVREQYF.

V is TRBV4-3 and J is TRBJ2-2; 11 bases are shared with TRBD1. There are 16 residues in the CDR3. Trimming at V came to 1 base and at J to 4 bases, leaving 2 bases not matched to a gene. Germline V lookup: CDR1 LGHNA, CDR2 YSLEER. CDR3 region: CASSQVGTGGTGELFF. The CDR3 DNA reads as TGCGCCAGCAGCCAAGTAGGGACAGGGGGCACCGGGGAGCTGTTTTTT.

In this sample, this clone turned up once. This chain connects TRBV5-1 to TRBJ1-2; no clear D. Germline assignment: CDR1 SGHRS and CDR2 YFSETQ. V lost 3 bases and J 4 bases, leaving 7 bases between the germline ends. This CDR3 comprises 12 residues. Here the CDR3 DNA reads TGCGCCAGCAGCTCGGGAACCTATGGCTACACCTTC. Translation gives CASSSGTYGYTF.

The chain carries TRBV9 and TRBJ2-3, with 9 bases aligning to TRBD2. The V and J ends lost 3 bases and 4 bases, in that order; junction bases with no gene match: 3. This CDR3 contains 14 residues. The germline V gene has CDR1 SGDLS and CDR2 YYNGEE. CDR3 nucleotides: TGTGCCAGCAGCGATAGCGGGAGTTCAGATACGCAGTATTTT. It is translated as CASSDSGSSDTQYF. The variable domain in full, with the rest retrieved from reference TRBV9 and TRBJ2-3, is DSGVTQTPKHLITATGQRVTLRCSPRSGDLSVYWYQQSLDQGLQFLIQYYNGEERAKGNILERFSAQQFPDLHSELNLSSLELGDSALYFCASSDSGSSDTQYFGPGTRLTVL.

The gene calls are TRBV3-1 (or the pseudogene TRBV3-2) and TRBJ2-7; the match to TRBD2 covers 8 bases. The V and J ends lost 3 bases and 0 bases, in that order; junction bases with no gene match: 13. Germline-derived CDR1 and CDR2 are LGHDT and YNNKEL (reference sequence). The CDR3 spans 18 residues. The CDR3 protein is CASSQIQTGTRSSYEQYF. The CDR3 DNA follows: TGTGCCAGCAGCCAGATACAAACCGGGACTAGAAGCTCCTACGAGCAGTACTTC.

V is TRBV10-3 and J is TRBJ2-1, with 8 bases lining up with TRBD2. CDR3 length: 15 residues. Trimming took 2 bases from V and 6 from J; bases not matched to a gene: 6. Germline lookup yields CDR1 ENHRY and CDR2 SYGVKD. CDR3 DNA sequence: TGTGCCATCAGTGAGGGGCGGGAGGTATCCAATGAGCAGTTCTTC. It specifies CAISEGREVSNEQFF.

The chain combines TRBV27 with TRBJ2-7, with TRBD1 matching over 8 bases. This CDR3 comprises 15 residues. V shed 5 bases, J shed 3 bases, and the junction held 9 bases outside the gene matches. CDR1 and CDR2 (germline): MNHEY, SMNVEV (reference sequence). CDR3 loop: CASSKTGGGYYEQYF. The CDR3 DNA follows: TGTGCCAGCAGTAAAACAGGGGGAGGATACTACGAGCAGTACTTC.

V gene TRBV19 combines with J gene TRBJ2-1; 10 bases agree with TRBD2. CDR3 length equals 16 residues. CDR1 LNHDA and CDR2 SQIVND come from the germline V gene (reference sequence). The ends lost 3 bases at V and 8 bases at J; junction bases unmatched: 10. The CDR3 reads CASSIGSSGRVYEQFF. The CDR3 DNA follows: TGTGCCAGTAGTATCGGTTCTAGCGGGAGAGTCTATGAGCAGTTCTTC.

The chain carries TRBV27 and TRBJ1-1, with D unresolved. Germline CDR1 reads MNHEY; CDR2 reads SMNVEV (reference sequence). The CDR3 totals 16 residues. Trimming removed 4 bases at V and 1 base at J, with 16 bases between. CDR3 coding DNA: TGTGCCAGCAGTTCCCCTTTTGGGGTTGGGAACACTGAAGCTTTCTTT. Its translation is CASSSPFGVGNTEAFF.

This chain links TRBV27 with TRBJ2-5, with 10 bases aligning to TRBD2. The V segment lost 2 bases and the J segment 5 bases; nucleotides outside the gene matches: 5. CDR1 is MNHEY, CDR2 SMNVEV, per germline (reference sequence). There are 15 residues in the CDR3. DNA of the CDR3: TGTGCCAGCAGTTTACTAGCGGGAGATTCTGAGACCCAGTACTTC. Translation: CASSLLAGDSETQYF.

This chain links TRBV6-2 or TRBV6-3 with TRBJ1-1, with D hard to call. Per germline, CDR1 MNHEY and CDR2 SVGEGT. Trimming stripped 2 bases from V and 2 bases from J, with 9 bases between. The CDR3 length is 14 residues. The CDR3: CASSYDGENTEAFF. The CDR3 bases are TGTGCCAGCAGTTACGACGGTGAAAACACTGAAGCTTTCTTT.

The chain has TRBV4-1 and TRBJ1-6; D gene uncertain. The V end lost 1 base, the J end lost 9 bases, and 10 bases lay between the germline ends. Germline CDR1 MGHRA, CDR2 YSYEKL. This CDR3 region has 14 residues. The CDR3 bases are TGCGCCAGCAGCCAAGTATCCCCCGGTTCACCCCTCCACTTT. The encoded protein is CASSQVSPGSPLHF.

The rearrangement uses TRBV13 and TRBJ2-2, with 9 bases that match TRBD1. CDR1 and CDR2 from the germline V gene are PRHDT and FYEKMQ (reference sequence). V was pared by 5 bases and J by 7 bases, with 5 bases of the junction left unmatched. This CDR3 comprises 14 residues. CDR3 in amino acids: CASSPDRGVGELFF. CDR3 DNA: TGTGCCAGCAGCCCTGACAGGGGGGTCGGGGAGCTGTTTTTT.

This chain links TRBV9 with TRBJ1-5; D not certain. The CDR3 is made up of 14 amino acids. The V end was cut by 3 bases, the J end by 4 bases, with 11 bases between. Germline CDR1 and CDR2: SGDLS and YYNGEE. This chain's CDR3 is CASSGNSGNQPQHF. The DNA of the CDR3 is TGTGCCAGCAGCGGGAACAGCGGAAATCAGCCCCAGCATTTT. Supplemented by reference TRBV9 and TRBJ1-5, the full variable domain reads DSGVTQTPKHLITATGQRVTLRCSPRSGDLSVYWYQQSLDQGLQFLIQYYNGEERAKGNILERFSAQQFPDLHSELNLSSLELGDSALYFCASSGNSGNQPQHFGDGTRLSIL.

The chain combines TRBV7-2 with TRBJ1-5; D ambiguous. CDR3 length: 13 amino acids. The V gene's germline CDR1 is SGHTA and CDR2 FQGNSA. V was cut by 4 bases and J by 4 bases, with 8 bases left in between. CDR3 region: CASSYLVNQPQHF. Written as DNA, the CDR3 is TGTGCCAGCAGCTACCTGGTTAATCAGCCCCAGCATTTT.

This clone was recorded once. The chain employs TRBV11-2 and TRBJ1-3; D unresolved. The CDR3 length is 16 residues. Germline V gives CDR1 SGHAT, CDR2 FQNNGV. V was trimmed by 2 bases and J by 5 bases, leaving 16 bases between them. CDR3 in amino acids: CASSLNLDTIRNTIYF. Here the CDR3 DNA reads TGTGCCAGCAGCTTAAACCTTGACACCATCAGAAACACCATATATTTT. Looking up the rest from reference TRBV11-2 and TRBJ1-3 gives the full variable domain: EAGVAQSPRYKIIEKRQSVAFWCNPISGHATLYWYQQILGQGPKLLIQFQNNGVVDDSQLPKDRFSAERLKGVDSTLKIQPAKLEDSAVYLCASSLNLDTIRNTIYFGEGSWLTVV.

The chain links TRBV11-2 to TRBJ2-7; D remains ambiguous. Trimming removed 5 bases from V and 1 base from J, with 3 bases in between. This CDR3 contains 11 residues. Germline V gene lookup returns CDR1 SGHAT and CDR2 FQNNGV. CDR3 nucleotides: TGTGCCAGCAGCCAGTCCTACGAGCAGTACTTC. It is translated as CASSQSYEQYF. The complete variable domain, with remaining parts taken from reference TRBV11-2 and TRBJ2-7, reads EAGVAQSPRYKIIEKRQSVAFWCNPISGHATLYWYQQILGQGPKLLIQFQNNGVVDDSQLPKDRFSAERLKGVDSTLKIQPAKLEDSAVYLCASSQSYEQYFGPGTRLTVT.

The rearrangement joins TRBV7-2 to TRBJ2-3; the match to TRBD2 covers 10 bases. Losses at the gene ends were 4 bases for V and 6 bases for J; bases not matched to a gene: 7. The CDR3 runs 15 residues. Germline V gene sequence: CDR1 SGHTA, CDR2 FQGNSA. CDR3 nucleotide sequence: TGTGCCAGCAGCTCTAGCGGGAGAGAGACCGATACGCAGTATTTT. This codes for CASSSSGRETDTQYF.